Below are 11 T cell receptor beta chains sequenced from a single sample in a study of blood T cell repertoires in COVID-19. Assay used: immunoSEQ multiplex PCR; TCRdb lists only in-frame clones, some missing. The sample includes 300,000 to 350,000 clones, roughly 88% seen only once; the top ten take 2.5% to 3.5%. The specimen was peripheral blood. These receptors were collected from a young woman with COVID-19, enrolled during active disease.

This clone has a single count. The chain joins TRBV7-9 to TRBJ2-5; perhaps TRBD2 as D (6 bases). Germline V gene data show CDR1 as SEHNR and CDR2 as FQNEAQ (reference sequence). The V end lost 1 base, the J end lost 5 bases, and 14 bases lay between the germline ends. The CDR3 length is 15 residues. This chain's CDR3 is CASSLVLSGVETQYF. The CDR3 bases are TGTGCCAGCAGCTTAGTTCTGTCGGGAGTGGAGACCCAGTACTTC. Using reference TRBV7-9 and TRBJ2-5 for the parts outside the CDR3, the full variable domain is DTGVSQNPRHKITKRGQNVTFRCDPISEHNRLYWYRQTLGQGPEFLTYFQNEAQLEKSRLLSDRFSAERPKGSFSTLEIQRTEQGDSAMYLCASSLVLSGVETQYFGPGTRLLVL.

This sequence joins TRBV12-1 and TRBJ2-7; the table's D call, TRBD2, was not checked against the DNA. TRBV12-1 is classified as a pseudogene. The CDR3 covers 16 residues. Written as DNA, the CDR3 is TGTGCCAGCAGCCATGCGGGGACCCGAGGCTCCTACGAGCAGTACTTC. Protein: CASSHAGTRGSYEQYF.

The chain joins TRBV5-6 to TRBJ1-5; 10 bases map to TRBD1. Looked up from germline, CDR1 is SGHDT and CDR2 is YYEEEE. This CDR3 comprises 15 residues. Trimming removed 3 bases from V and 3 bases from J; junction bases left unmatched: 3. The CDR3 reads CASSWGTGDNQPQHF. CDR3 DNA: TGTGCCAGCAGCTGGGGGACAGGGGACAATCAGCCCCAGCATTTT.

In this sample, this clone turned up a few times. The chain is built from TRBV7-9 and TRBJ1-1; no clear D. The length of the CDR3 is 12 residues. Trimming shortened V by 2 bases and J by 10 bases, and 11 bases separated the two germline ends. The germline gives CDR1 SEHNR, CDR2 FQNEAQ (reference sequence). The CDR3 reads CASSLREARAFF. The CDR3 nucleotides are TGTGCCAGCAGCTTACGAGAGGCGCGAGCTTTCTTT.

V gene TRBV7-2 combines with J gene TRBJ2-2, with D hard to call. V gave up 1 base and J gave up 4 bases, with 10 bases separating them. CDR1 and CDR2 (germline): SGHTA, FQGNSA. The CDR3 extends over 15 amino acids. As DNA, the CDR3 is TGTGCCAGCAGCTTAGACGGTCCTGGCACCGGGGAGCTGTTTTTT. Translated: CASSLDGPGTGELFF.

The chain recombines TRBV2 with TRBJ1-1; D is uncertain. The V end was cut by 2 bases, the J end by 5 bases, with 12 bases between. The CDR3 is made up of 14 amino acids. The germline CDR1 and CDR2 sequences are SNHLY and FYNNEI. DNA of the CDR3: TGTGCCAGCAGTGAATTGCGTACGGGGACTGAAGCTTTCTTT. It encodes CASSELRTGTEAFF.

V is TRBV3-1 (or the pseudogene TRBV3-2) and J is TRBJ2-3; D not certain. The germline V gene has CDR1 LGHDT and CDR2 YNNKEL (reference sequence). The V end lost 3 bases, the J end lost 4 bases, and 5 bases lay between the germline ends. This CDR3 contains 12 residues. This chain's CDR3 is CASSQSADTQYF. CDR3 DNA: TGTGCCAGCAGCCAGAGTGCAGATACGCAGTATTTT.

This chain connects TRBV5-1 to TRBJ2-3; 9 nucleotides align to TRBD1. The CDR3 length is 16 residues. Germline CDR1 reads SGHRS; CDR2 reads YFSETQ. V lost 4 bases to trimming and J lost 3 bases; unmatched junction nucleotides: 9. CDR3 amino acids: CASSNLPGQGTDTQYF. In DNA, the CDR3 is TGCGCCAGCAGCAACCTACCGGGACAGGGAACAGATACGCAGTATTTT.

This chain joins TRBV19 and TRBJ2-7, with D maybe TRBD1 (6 bases). Germline CDR1 is LNHDA and CDR2 is SQIVND (reference sequence). V was pared by 1 base and J by 4 bases, with 14 bases between. The CDR3 runs 15 residues. CDR3: CASSIVTGTHYEQYF. In nucleotides, the CDR3 is TGTGCCAGTAGTATAGTAACCGGGACACATTACGAGCAGTACTTC.

The chain recombines TRBV14 with TRBJ2-7; the match to TRBD1 covers 9 bases. Trimming cost V 0 bases and J 6 bases; bases outside gene matches: 0. The germline V gene encodes CDR1 SGHDN and CDR2 FVKESK. The CDR3 is 13 amino acids. CDR3 nucleotide sequence: TGTGCCAGCAGCCAAGAACAGGGGGCCGAGCAGTACTTC. Translation: CASSQEQGAEQYF.

The rearrangement joins TRBV24-1 to TRBJ1-2; 7 positions agree with TRBD1. Trimming removed 2 bases from V and 1 base from J; junction bases left unmatched: 6. Looked up from germline, CDR1 is KGHDR and CDR2 is SFDVKD. CDR3 length: 16 residues. This CDR3 is CATSDSTGLGNYGYTF. For the CDR3, the DNA is TGTGCCACCAGTGATTCGACAGGGTTGGGTAACTATGGCTACACCTTC.